The rows below give T cell receptor beta chains drawn from one sample of a study of response to subunit inactivated influenza vaccine. TCRdb itself ran the RT-PCR reads through MiXCR, one entry per CDR3 protein. The data contain 500,000 to 700,000 distinct CDR3 sequences, roughly 25% of them singletons. These same data were also listed under a study on T cells expressing NK-cell markers.

The material sequenced was CD4+ T cells sorted from PBMCs, taken 11 to 12 days after vaccination. These receptors came from a man aged 45-65 years who received an inactivated influenza vaccine. Each CDR3 is given with its conserved first and last residue. The D gene is left open where the match is weak. Size is omitted from some rows. Given values are once, few, many or a class for expanded clones.

D gene	clone size	V gene	J gene	CDR3 protein	CDR3 DNA
TRBD2	few	TRBV12-3/TRBV12-4	TRBJ2-1	CASRLTSGGASEQFF	TGTGCCAGCCGGTTAACTAGCGGGGGGGCGAGTGAGCAGTTCTTC
TRBD1	few	TRBV6-2/TRBV6-3	TRBJ2-3	CASSYSMWDREIDTQYF	TGTGCCAGCAGTTACTCGATGTGGGACAGGGAGATAGATACGCAGTATTTT
-	-	TRBV20-1	TRBJ2-3	CSARDRVFSGVLADTQYF	TGCAGTGCTAGAGATCGCGTTTTTAGCGGAGTATTGGCGGATACGCAGTATTTT
-	-	TRBV20-1	TRBJ2-1	CSARDARGSSSEQFF	TGCAGTGCTAGAGACGCCAGGGGCTCTTCCAGTGAGCAGTTCTTC
-	-	TRBV6-2/TRBV6-3	TRBJ2-5	CASSPPGPGETQYF	TGTGCCAGCAGCCCCCCAGGGCCTGGAGAGACCCAGTACTTC
-	-	TRBV3-1	TRBJ2-7	CASSAVAGGGEQYF	TGTGCCAGCAGCGCCGTGGCCGGAGGGGGCGAGCAGTACTTC
-	-	TRBV9	TRBJ2-7	CASSLQTRGDEQYF	TGTGCCAGCAGCCTTCAGACACGGGGCGACGAGCAGTACTTC
-	many	TRBV25-1	TRBJ2-2	CASSEVRGNTGELFF	TGTGCCAGCAGTGAAGTCAGGGGGAACACCGGGGAGCTGTTTTTT
-	-	TRBV7-2	TRBJ1-5	CASSLSTLQPQHF	TGTGCCAGCAGCTTAAGTACGCTCCAGCCCCAGCATTTT
-	-	TRBV27	TRBJ2-7	CASSLSNGPGEQYF	TGTGCCAGCAGTTTATCGAATGGGCCGGGCGAGCAGTACTTC
TRBD1	-	TRBV9	TRBJ1-2	CASSVAPGQGGYGYTF	TGTGCCAGCAGCGTAGCCCCCGGACAGGGCGGCTATGGCTACACCTTC
TRBD2	few	TRBV20-1	TRBJ2-1	CSAIKAGGPFFYNEQFF	TGCAGTGCTATAAAGGCGGGAGGGCCTTTTTTTTACAATGAGCAGTTCTTC
-	few	TRBV20-1	TRBJ1-5	CSALTANSNQPQHF	TGCAGTGCCCTGACAGCGAATAGCAATCAGCCCCAGCATTTT
-	many	TRBV12-3/TRBV12-4	TRBJ1-3	CASSLAPVGASGNTIYF	TGTGCCAGCAGTTTAGCGCCAGTAGGGGCCTCTGGAAACACCATATATTTT
TRBD1	-	TRBV4-1	TRBJ2-2	CASRDRGGLTGELFF	TGCGCCAGCAGGGACAGGGGGGGACTCACCGGGGAGCTGTTTTTT
-	-	TRBV20-1	TRBJ1-5	CSASPGVYSNQPQHF	TGCAGTGCTTCTCCGGGCGTATATAGCAATCAGCCCCAGCATTTT